Listed here is a single T cell receptor beta chain. This sample is drawn from a study of blood T cell repertoires in COVID-19. Study-wide context: The cDNA or gDNA used as material had been derived from T cells, B-cell-depleted T cells, or PBMCs.

Original handling: Amplification of reference gene primers provided the estimated nucleated cell counts. Data came from immunoSEQ multiplex PCR; TCRdb stores just in-frame clones and leaves some out. V and J calls and clone size follow that table, whereas D and trimming were derived from the DNA. The sample contains 130,000 to 150,000 clones, more than 70% of which appear only once. The V and J ends lost 7 bases and 7 bases respectively, with 14 bases between them. CDR3 length: 13 residues. Germline V CDR1 and CDR2: LNHDA, SQIVND (reference sequence). The sequenced material came from peripheral blood. This sequence originates from a human donor in a cohort sampled during active COVID-19. The genes are TRBV19 and TRBJ1-5; a weak D match, TRBD1 (6 bases). The CDR3 DNA sequence: TGTGCCAGTACGGCGGGGGCGAAGCAGCCCCAGCATTTT. Its protein is CASTAGAKQPQHF.